This T cell receptor beta chain originates from a study of blood T cells in healthy people across ages. Study-level findings and limits: The study found more naive CD4+ cells and higher diversity in long-lived than aged donors.

Trimming removed 2 bases at V and 10 bases at J, with 12 bases between. This CDR3 contains 14 residues. Looked up from germline, CDR1 is LGHNA and CDR2 is YSLEER. This clonotype has just a few counts. Its antigen remains unknown. With a J-beta primer mix and a sample-barcoded 5' primer, a second PCR ran roughly 7 to 11 cycles. TCRdb reanalysed the 5' RACE reads using MiXCR and keeps one entry per CDR3 protein. Among 780,000 or so distinct CDR3 sequences listed, 25% were seen once. The data were also submitted as part of a second study, on T cells of mothers and their children.

The sequenced sample was blood. The rearrangement uses TRBV4-3 and TRBJ1-6; D perhaps matches TRBD1 (5 bases). The sequence was obtained from a boy between 10 and 17 years old in good health. In nucleotides, the CDR3 is TGCGCCAGCAGCCAACAGGGTTGGCACTCACCCCTCCACTTT. It codes for CASSQQGWHSPLHF.